Given below is one T cell receptor beta chain in context. Its cognate antigen has yet to be identified. The junction shows a germline mismatch at one end, possibly a read error. This sample was taken from a study of lung T cells in sarcoidosis with Löfgren's syndrome (dated by TCRdb to 2015 to 2018). Study-level background: Sarcoidosis was characterized as a granulomatous disease that is mostly pulmonary, in which CD4+ T cells accumulate in bronchoalveolar lavage fluid. The repertoire analyses focused on Löfgren's syndrome patients. What the study reported, not specific to this receptor: When alphabeta pairing was analyzed, TRAV12-1 tended to pair preferentially with TRBV2, and the resulting paired TCRs displayed CDR3 homology. TRAV12-1 and TRBV2 were reported as the most expanded V gene segments in Löfgren's syndrome patients compared with control subjects. The study only suggested recognition of a sarcoidosis-associated antigen, and the antigen remained putative and unidentified. Multiple Lofgren's syndrome patients were reported to share TRAV12-1 and TRBV2 CDR3 motifs, a finding that suggests public CD4+ TCR repertoires.

Taken from cysteine to phenylalanine, the CDR3 has 15 residues. Here the CDR3 DNA is all that survives: 45 bases in frame from base 1. For CDR1 and CDR2, the germline V gene (reference sequence) lists MNHEY and SMNVEV. Sequenced using an Illumina MiSeq. TCRdb handled the public reads itself, with Q25 trimming in fastp and clone calling in MiXCR, and kept productive beta chains. For every CDR3 protein sequence, its rows merge into one entry that carries the most common genes and DNA. The sample yields around 2,400 distinct CDR3 sequences; roughly 31% were counted once. 8.7% of the sample is in the top ten clones.

The chain employs TRBV27 and TRBJ2-7, with the D gene possibly TRBD1 or TRBD2, each one fitting 6 bases. This TCR was sampled from a human donor with sarcoidosis (Löfgren's syndrome or another form), or a control subject (not recorded which). The sample taken for sequencing was CD4+ T cells from PBMCs. In nucleotides, the sequence is TGTGCCATCAGTCCTTGGGGGGCCCTTTCCTACGACCAGTACTTC. Translated, this is CAISPWGALSYDQYF.